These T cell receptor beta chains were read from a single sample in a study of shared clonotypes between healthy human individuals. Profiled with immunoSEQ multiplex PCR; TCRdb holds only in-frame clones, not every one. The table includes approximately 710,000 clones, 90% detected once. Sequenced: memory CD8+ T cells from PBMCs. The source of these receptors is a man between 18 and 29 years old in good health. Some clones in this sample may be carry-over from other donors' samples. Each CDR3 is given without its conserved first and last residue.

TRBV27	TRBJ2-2	ASSSGLAGAGGELF
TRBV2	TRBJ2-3	ASVAGPSTDTQY
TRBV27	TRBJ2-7	ASSEGTGVAREGQY
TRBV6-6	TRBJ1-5	ASSFSASGFDQPQH
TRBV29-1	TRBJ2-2	SAATSGNTGELF
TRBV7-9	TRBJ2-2	ASSLYGTGPPGELF
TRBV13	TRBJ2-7	ASSEGDEQY
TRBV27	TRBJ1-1	ASSFNKGTEAF
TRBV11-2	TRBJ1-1	ASSLGLIAF
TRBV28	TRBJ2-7	ASSSPALRNSYEQY
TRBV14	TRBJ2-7	ASSHRAPGYEQY
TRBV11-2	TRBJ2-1	ASSSRAQFNEQF
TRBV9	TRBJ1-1	ASSVGQGGTEAF
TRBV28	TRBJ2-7	ASSLLLTSGSSYEQY
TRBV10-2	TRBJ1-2	ASRQGNYGYT
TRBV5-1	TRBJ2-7	ASSLARTRAYEQY
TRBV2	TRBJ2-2	ASSESGGAGELF
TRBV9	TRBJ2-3	ASSPTAGVRAQADTQY
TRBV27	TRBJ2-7	ASSLRGTVYEQY
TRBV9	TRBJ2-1	ASSVLASGLNEQF
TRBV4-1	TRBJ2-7	ASSHPTSGRYEQY
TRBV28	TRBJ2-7	ASSLGGSYEQY
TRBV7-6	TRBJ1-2	ASSLIAGGAYGYT
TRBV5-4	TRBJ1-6	ASSLGDLGLSSPLH
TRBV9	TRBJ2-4	ASSVAGGPGNIQY
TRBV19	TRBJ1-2	ATAGYGYT
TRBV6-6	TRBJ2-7	ASSYSSGEQY
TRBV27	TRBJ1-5	ASSLLGLGNQPQH
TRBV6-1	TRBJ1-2	ASSEVRRTGRNGYT
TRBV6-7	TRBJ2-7	ASSSGIGQIYEQY
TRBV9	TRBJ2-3	ASSVGGVRSYTDTQY
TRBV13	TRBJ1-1	ASSPNPDRVGTEAF